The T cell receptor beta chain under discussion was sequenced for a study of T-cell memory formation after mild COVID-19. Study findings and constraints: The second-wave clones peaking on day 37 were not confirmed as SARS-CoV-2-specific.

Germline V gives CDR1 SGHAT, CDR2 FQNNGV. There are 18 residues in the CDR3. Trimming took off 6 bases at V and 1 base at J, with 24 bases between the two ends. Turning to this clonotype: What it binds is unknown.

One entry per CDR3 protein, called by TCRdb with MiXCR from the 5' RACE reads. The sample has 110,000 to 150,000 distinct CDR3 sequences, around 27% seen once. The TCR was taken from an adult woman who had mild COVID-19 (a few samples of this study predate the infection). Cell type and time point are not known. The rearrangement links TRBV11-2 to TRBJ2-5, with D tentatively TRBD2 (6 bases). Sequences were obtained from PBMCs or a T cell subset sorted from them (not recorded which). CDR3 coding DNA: TGTGCCAGCAGACATTGGCTCCGGGAGACCGAACCCCAAGAGACCCAGTACTTC. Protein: CASRHWLRETEPQETQYF.